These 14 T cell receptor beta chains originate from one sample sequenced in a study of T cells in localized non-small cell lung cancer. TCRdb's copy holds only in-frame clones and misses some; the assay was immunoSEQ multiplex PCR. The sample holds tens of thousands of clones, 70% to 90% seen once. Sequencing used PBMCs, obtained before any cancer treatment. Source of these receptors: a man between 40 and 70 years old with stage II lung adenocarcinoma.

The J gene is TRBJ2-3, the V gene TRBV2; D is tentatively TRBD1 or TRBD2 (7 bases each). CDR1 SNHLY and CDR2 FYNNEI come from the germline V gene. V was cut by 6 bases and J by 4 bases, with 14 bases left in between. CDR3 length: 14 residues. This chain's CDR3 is CASSYRGGADTQYF. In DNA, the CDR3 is TGTGCCAGCAGCTACAGGGGAGGGGCAGATACGCAGTATTTT. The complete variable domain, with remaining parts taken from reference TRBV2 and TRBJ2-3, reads EPEVTQTPSHQVTQMGQEVILRCVPISNHLYFYWYRQILGQKVEFLVSFYNNEISEKSEIFDDQFSVERPDGSNFTLKIRSTKLEDSAMYFCASSYRGGADTQYFGPGTRLTVL.

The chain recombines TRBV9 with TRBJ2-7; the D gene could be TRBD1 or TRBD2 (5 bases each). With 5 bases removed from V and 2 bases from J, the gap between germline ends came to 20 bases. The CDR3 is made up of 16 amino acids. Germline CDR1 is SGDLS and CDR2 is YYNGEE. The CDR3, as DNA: TGTGCCAGCAGTCAAAAGGGGAGATCTACCCCCTACGAGCAGTACTTC. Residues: CASSQKGRSTPYEQYF.

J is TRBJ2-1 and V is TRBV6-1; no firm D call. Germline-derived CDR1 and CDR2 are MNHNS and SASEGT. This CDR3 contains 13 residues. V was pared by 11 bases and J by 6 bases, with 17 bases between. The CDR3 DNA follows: TGTGCCGGCAAGGCGCGAGCCAGCAATGAGCAGTTCTTC. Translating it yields CAGKARASNEQFF.

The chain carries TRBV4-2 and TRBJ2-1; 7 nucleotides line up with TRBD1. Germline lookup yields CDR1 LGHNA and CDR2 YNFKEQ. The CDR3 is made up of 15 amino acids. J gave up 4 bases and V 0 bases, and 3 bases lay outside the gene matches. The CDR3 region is CASSQDGDSYNEQFF. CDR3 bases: TGTGCCAGCAGCCAAGATGGGGACAGTTACAATGAGCAGTTCTTC.

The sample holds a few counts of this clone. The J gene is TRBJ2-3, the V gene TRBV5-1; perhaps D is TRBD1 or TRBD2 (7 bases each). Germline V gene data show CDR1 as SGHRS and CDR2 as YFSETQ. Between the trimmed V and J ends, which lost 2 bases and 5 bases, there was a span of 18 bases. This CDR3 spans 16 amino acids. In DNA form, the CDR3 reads TGCGCCAGCAGCTTAGCAGGGGGGGTGCATGTAGATACGCAGTATTTT. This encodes CASSLAGGVHVDTQYF.

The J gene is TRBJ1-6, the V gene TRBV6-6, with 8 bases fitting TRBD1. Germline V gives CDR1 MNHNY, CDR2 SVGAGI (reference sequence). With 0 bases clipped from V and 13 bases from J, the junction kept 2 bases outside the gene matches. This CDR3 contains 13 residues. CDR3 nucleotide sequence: TGTGCCAGCAGTTACTCGGACAGGGCGCCCCTCCACTTT. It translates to CASSYSDRAPLHF.

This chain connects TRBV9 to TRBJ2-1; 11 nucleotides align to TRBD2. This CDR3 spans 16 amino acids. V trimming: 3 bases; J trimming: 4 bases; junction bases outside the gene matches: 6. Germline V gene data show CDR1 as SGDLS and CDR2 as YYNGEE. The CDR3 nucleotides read TGTGCCAGCAGCGCATCTAGCGGGGGGATTTACAATGAGCAGTTCTTC. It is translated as CASSASSGGIYNEQFF.

The chain's CDR3 is CASSQEWGSLEAFF. The CDR3 DNA reads TGTGCCAGCAGCCAAGAATGGGGCAGCCTTGAAGCTTTCTTT. The chain joins TRBV14 to TRBJ1-1, with a weak D call TRBD1 (5 bases). The germline V gene encodes CDR1 SGHDN and CDR2 FVKESK. V lost 0 bases and J 7 bases, leaving 12 bases between the germline ends. The CDR3 spans 14 residues.

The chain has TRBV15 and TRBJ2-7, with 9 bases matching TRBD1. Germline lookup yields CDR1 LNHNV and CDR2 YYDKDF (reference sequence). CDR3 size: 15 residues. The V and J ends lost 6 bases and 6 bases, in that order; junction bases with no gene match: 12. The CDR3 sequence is CATRDSGTGNLEQYV. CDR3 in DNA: TGTGCCACCAGAGACTCCGGGACAGGGAACCTCGAGCAGTACGTC.

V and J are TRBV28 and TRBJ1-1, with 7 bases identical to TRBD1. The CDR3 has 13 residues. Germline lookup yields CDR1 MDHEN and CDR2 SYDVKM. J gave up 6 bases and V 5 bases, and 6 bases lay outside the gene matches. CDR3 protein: CASSQDREAEAFF. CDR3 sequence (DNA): TGTGCCAGCAGTCAAGACAGGGAGGCTGAAGCTTTCTTT. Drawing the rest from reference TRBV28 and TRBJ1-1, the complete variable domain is DVKVTQSSRYLVKRTGEKVFLECVQDMDHENMFWYRQDPGLGLRLIYFSYDVKMKEKGDIPEGYSVSREKKERFSLILESASTNQTSMYLCASSQDREAEAFFGQGTRLTVV.

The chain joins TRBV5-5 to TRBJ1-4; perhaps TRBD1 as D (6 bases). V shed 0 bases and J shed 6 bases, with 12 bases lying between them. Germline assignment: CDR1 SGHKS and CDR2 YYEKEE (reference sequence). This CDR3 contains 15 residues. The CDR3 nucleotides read TGTGCCAGCAGCTTGGACCCGTCAGGGGATGAAAAACTGTTTTTT. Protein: CASSLDPSGDEKLFF. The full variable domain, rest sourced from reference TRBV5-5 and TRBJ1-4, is DAGVTQSPTHLIKTRGQQVTLRCSPISGHKSVSWYQQVLGQGPQFIFQYYEKEERGRGNFPDRFSARQFPNYSSELNVNALLLGDSALYLCASSLDPSGDEKLFFGSGTQLSVL.

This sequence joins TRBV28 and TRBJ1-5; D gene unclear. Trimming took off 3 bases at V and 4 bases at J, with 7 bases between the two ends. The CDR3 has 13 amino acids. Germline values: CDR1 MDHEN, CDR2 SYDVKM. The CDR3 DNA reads TGTGCCAGCAGTTTTGATGAGAATCAGCCCCAGCATTTT. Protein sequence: CASSFDENQPQHF. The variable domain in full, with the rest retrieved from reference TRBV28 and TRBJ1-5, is DVKVTQSSRYLVKRTGEKVFLECVQDMDHENMFWYRQDPGLGLRLIYFSYDVKMKEKGDIPEGYSVSREKKERFSLILESASTNQTSMYLCASSFDENQPQHFGDGTRLSIL.

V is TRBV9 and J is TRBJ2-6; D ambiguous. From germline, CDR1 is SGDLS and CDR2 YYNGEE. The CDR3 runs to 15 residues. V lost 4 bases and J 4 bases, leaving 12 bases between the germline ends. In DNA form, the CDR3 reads TGTGCCAGCAGCCAACGGGTGGCCGGGGCCAACGTCCTGACTTTC. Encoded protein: CASSQRVAGANVLTF.

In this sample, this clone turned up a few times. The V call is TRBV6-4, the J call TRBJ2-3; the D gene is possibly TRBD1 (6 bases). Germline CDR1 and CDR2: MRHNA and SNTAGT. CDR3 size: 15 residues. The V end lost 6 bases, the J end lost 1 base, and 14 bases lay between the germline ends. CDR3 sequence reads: CASSVQGFGTDTQYF. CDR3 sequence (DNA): TGTGCCAGCAGCGTACAGGGATTCGGCACAGATACGCAGTATTTT.